This T cell receptor (beta chain) appears in the sequencing data of a study of cytomegalovirus exposure and HLA in healthy donors (TCRdb year 2017). With respect to the entire study: According to a later analysis, the approximately 120 validation repertoires were produced on the same platform as the 700 or so repertoires of the first cohort. The study aimed to test whether cataloging public T cell receptors could reveal signatures of past pathogen exposure. A separate validation cohort of roughly 130 different subjects was used in addition to the approximately 700-subject first cohort. High-throughput TCR immunosequencing, statistical association of individual TCRs with disease status, and machine learning were combined to predict cytomegalovirus infection status.

Paper-wide results and their limitations: The classifier was reported to diagnose cytomegalovirus status with high specificity and sensitivity in both the original cohort and the validation cohort. Across donors, most TCR sequences were observed very rarely, whereas some public TCRs were present in many individuals. All 120 or so repertoires were used to score co-occurrence in the validation cohort in a later analysis, because that analysis had no HLA typing for the cohort. It was suggested by the authors that the approach could potentially be generalized to other disease states and immunological phenotypes. The study listed 150 to 200 TCR beta chains as associated with cytomegalovirus. In vitro tests confirmed that a few of the cytomegalovirus-associated TCR beta chains recognize cytomegalovirus antigens. Subsequent analysis determined that TCRs grouped into clusters in the first cohort also showed a tendency toward co-occurrence across the roughly 120 validation repertoires, and 94% of cluster scores exceeded 0.

Concerning this clone itself: Its antigen remains unidentified. Base qualities are not at hand, and no much larger clone is one base apart.

The method was the immunoSEQ multiplex PCR assay. In the paper's pipeline: A statistical classification framework was built to diagnose cytomegalovirus status from the catalog of TCR beta chain sequences. TCRdb limited this immuneACCESS table to in-frame rearrangements with V and J called. A share of clones is missing; checked studies link under half to unresolved V genes, and the rest is unexplained. Clonal size and the V and J genes are those of that table, whereas D and trimming came from the DNA. The sample contains roughly 79,000 clones, about 92% of them found a single time. The ten largest clones take up 0.65% to 0.7% of the sample. Including the terminal cysteine and phenylalanine, the CDR3 comprises 17 residues. The DNA shown is the 51-base CDR3, in frame from base 1. CDR1 and CDR2, looked up from the germline V gene, are SGHTA and FQGNSA. The V and J ends are trimmed by 7 bases and 0 bases, leaving 21 bases between them.

The donors belonged to the validation cohort of under 150 subjects, which was separate from the approximately 700-subject first cohort. Sequencing was done on a sample of PBMCs. This clonotype was obtained from a man younger than 35 in good health and CMV-seronegative. The chain employs TRBV7-2 and TRBJ1-1; the D gene is unclear. Here is the DNA: TGTGCCAGCACCCTATCGGGGAGGGAAAAAATGAACACTGAAGCTTTCTTT. Translated, it gives CASTLSGREKMNTEAFF.